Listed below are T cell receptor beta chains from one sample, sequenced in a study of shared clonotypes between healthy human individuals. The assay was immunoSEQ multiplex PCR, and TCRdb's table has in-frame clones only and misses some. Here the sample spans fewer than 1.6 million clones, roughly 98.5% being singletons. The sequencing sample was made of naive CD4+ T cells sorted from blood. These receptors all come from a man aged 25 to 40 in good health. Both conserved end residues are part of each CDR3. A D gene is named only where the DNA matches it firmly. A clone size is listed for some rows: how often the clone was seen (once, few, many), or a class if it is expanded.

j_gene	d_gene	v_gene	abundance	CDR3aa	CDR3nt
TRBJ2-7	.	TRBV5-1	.	CASSQGGWYEQYF	TGCGCCAGCAGCCAGGGGGGCTGGTACGAGCAGTACTTC
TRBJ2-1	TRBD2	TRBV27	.	CASSSGLALGEQFF	TGTGCCAGCAGTTCGGGACTAGCGCTAGGTGAGCAGTTCTTC
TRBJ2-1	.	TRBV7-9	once	CASSLSFPAQFF	TGTGCCAGCAGCTTAAGTTTCCCGGCGCAGTTCTTC
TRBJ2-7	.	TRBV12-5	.	CASAQTGSSYEQYF	TGTGCTAGTGCCCAGACAGGCAGCTCCTACGAGCAGTACTTC
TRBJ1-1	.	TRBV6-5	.	CASRTETTEAFF	TGTGCCAGCAGAACTGAGACCACTGAAGCTTTCTTT
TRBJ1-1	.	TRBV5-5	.	CASSWTGASNTEAFF	TGTGCCAGCAGCTGGACGGGGGCTTCGAACACTGAAGCTTTCTTT
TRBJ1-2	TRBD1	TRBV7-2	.	CASNPGQPYGYTF	TGTGCCAGCAACCCGGGACAGCCCTATGGCTACACCTTC
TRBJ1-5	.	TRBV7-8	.	CASSLDSPSNQPQHF	TGTGCCAGCAGCCTGGACAGCCCCAGCAATCAGCCCCAGCATTTT
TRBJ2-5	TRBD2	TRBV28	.	CASKWREAQETQYF	TGTGCCAGCAAGTGGCGGGAGGCCCAAGAGACCCAGTACTTC
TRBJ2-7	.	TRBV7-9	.	CASSPGPRASHEQYF	TGTGCCAGCAGCCCCGGACCGCGAGCTTCCCACGAGCAGTACTTC
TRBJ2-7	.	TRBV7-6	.	CASSAHIIYEQYF	TGTGCCAGCAGCGCTCACATAATCTACGAGCAGTACTTC
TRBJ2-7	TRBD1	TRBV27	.	CASSSLRGQGVYEQYF	TGTGCCAGCAGTTCCCTGAGGGGACAGGGGGTCTACGAGCAGTACTTC
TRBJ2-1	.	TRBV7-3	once	CASSQGPNYNEQFF	TGTGCCAGCAGCCAGGGACCGAACTACAATGAGCAGTTCTTC